What follows describes a single T cell receptor (beta chain). The data were produced by immunoSEQ multiplex PCR, yet TCRdb's version contains in-frame clones alone and is incomplete. The data show about 220,000 clones, with roughly 88% seen just once and around 2.4% held by the top ten. The V gene lost 4 bases and the J gene lost 7 bases, with 16 bases spanning the gap. Germline V gene sequence: CDR1 LGHDT, CDR2 YNNKEL (reference sequence). This CDR3 spans 14 amino acids. This record comes from a study of blood T cell repertoires in COVID-19. V gene TRBV3-1 (or the pseudogene TRBV3-2) combines with J gene TRBJ1-2; D is perhaps TRBD1 (6 bases). The clonotype was recovered from a man between 40 and 49 years old who had recovered from COVID-19. The sample was peripheral blood. CDR3 nucleotides: TGTGCCAGCAGCCGGGGGGGGCGCTTAAGTGGCTACACCTTC. As protein: CASSRGGRLSGYTF.